This T cell receptor beta chain was retrieved from a study of CD8+CD57+ T cells in acquired aplastic anemia. The use of genomic DNA as template underpinned the TCR beta VDJ and CDR3 profiling. TCRdb reprocessed the reads with MiXCR, giving one entry per CDR3 protein. The table lists 200,000 or so distinct CDR3 sequences, over 60% of them singletons. This clonotype has a count of ten or more. Its antigen is as yet unknown. Findings and limits, study-wide: Fewer than 35 sequences, all CD8+ CDR3, were shared between patients and controls. CD8+ Simpson's diversity in patients was not significantly different from that in controls.

This CDR3 has 16 amino acids. CDR1 and CDR2 from the germline V gene are MNHNS and SASEGT. The V and J ends lost 5 bases and 5 bases, in that order; junction bases with no gene match: 15. Sequenced material: sorted CD4+, CD8+, or CD8+CD57+ T cells (not recorded which) from PBMCs. The clonotype was recovered from a human donor with severe aplastic anemia or a healthy control (not recorded which). The chain joins TRBV6-1 to TRBJ2-7, with 7 nucleotides matching TRBD2. The CDR3, as DNA: TGTGCCAGCAGTTCTTTGGGGGGGGACGGTCGGGACGAGCAGTACTTC. Protein sequence: CASSSLGGDGRDEQYF.